The 14 T cell receptor beta chains given below trace back to one sample, sequenced in a study of CXCR3-negative and CXCR3-positive naive CD8 T cells. TRB cDNA was prepared as libraries by UMI-labeled 5' RACE. TCRdb re-called the 5' RACE reads, yielding one record per CDR3 amino acid sequence without DNA. In total, the table holds some 130,000 distinct CDR3 sequences. Source material: naive CXCR3- CD8+ T cells from blood. Documented subset: CD45RO-CCR7+CD27+CD95- naive CD8+ T cells lacking CXCR3 (TNR3-). These receptor sequences come from a human donor in good health. Some clones in this sample may be carry-over from other donors' samples.

The V gene is TRBV6-6, the J gene TRBJ2-5. This CDR3 region has 16 residues. From germline, CDR1 is MNHNY and CDR2 SVGAGI (reference sequence). The CDR3 reads CASSYSAGIYQETQYF.

This chain uses TRBV27 with TRBJ2-1; TCRdb calls TRBD2, which cannot be checked without DNA. This CDR3 is built from 13 residues. In germline, CDR1 is MNHEY, CDR2 SMNVEV (reference sequence). This CDR3 is CASSRDWTNEQFF.

The chain couples TRBV20-1 to TRBJ1-1; the TRBD1 assignment by TCRdb is unverifiable without DNA. This CDR3 has 15 amino acids. Germline CDR1 DFQATT, CDR2 SNEGSKA (reference sequence). The CDR3 here is CSARDRGRRNTEAFF.

J is TRBJ1-2 and V is TRBV7-9. Germline CDR1 is SEHNR and CDR2 is FQNEAQ (reference sequence). The CDR3 covers 14 residues. This CDR3 reads CASSLGEGNYGYTF.

The J gene is TRBJ2-1, the V gene TRBV6-6. The germline V gene has CDR1 MNHNY and CDR2 SVGAGI (reference sequence). This CDR3 contains 17 residues. The CDR3 sequence is CASSYPSDTVVLDTQFF.

V and J are TRBV5-4 and TRBJ2-1; checking the TCRdb D call of TRBD1 is not possible without DNA. The CDR3 loop spans 12 amino acids. Germline-derived CDR1 and CDR2 are SGHNT and YYREEE (reference sequence). The CDR3 region is CASSQGQPEQFF.

The V and J genes are TRBV29-1 and TRBJ2-7; TCRdb's D call, TRBD1, is unchecked because there is no DNA. Germline-derived CDR1 and CDR2 are SQVTM and ANQGSEA. The CDR3 has 12 residues. CDR3 region: CSVRATGYEQYF.

The chain has TRBV12-3 or TRBV12-4 and TRBJ2-7; with no DNA, the TCRdb D assignment of TRBD1 cannot be verified. CDR3 length: 11 amino acids. CDR3 in amino acids: CASSLEDREYF.

The rearrangement joins TRBV27 to TRBJ2-5; without DNA, the TCRdb call of TRBD1 cannot be checked. The CDR3 sequence is 16 residues long. CDR1 is MNHEY and CDR2 is SMNVEV in the germline V gene (reference sequence). Here the CDR3 reads CASSFSGGTTQETQYF.

This chain connects TRBV6-5 to TRBJ2-1. This CDR3 spans 16 amino acids. CDR1 and CDR2 (germline): MNHEY, SVGAGI. The CDR3 reads CASSRTRDQTYNEQFF.

This sequence joins TRBV6-5 and TRBJ2-1; the TCRdb D gene call, TRBD2, has no DNA to confirm it. Germline-derived CDR1 and CDR2 are MNHEY and SVGAGI. CDR3 length equals 15 residues. The CDR3 loop reads CASSYSGLAAGEQFF.

The chain recombines TRBV14 with TRBJ2-7; TCRdb proposes TRBD1, but this gene call is untestable without DNA. The CDR3 has 14 amino acids. Germline V gives CDR1 SGHDN, CDR2 FVKESK. The CDR3 region is CASSPYGTPYEQYF.

The chain uses TRBV12-3 or TRBV12-4 and TRBJ2-2; the D gene TCRdb calls, TRBD2, cannot be checked with no DNA. There are 19 residues in the CDR3. The CDR3 protein is CASSGMTATSGENTGELFF.

V and J are TRBV3-1 and TRBJ2-1; TCRdb's D gene call, TRBD2, goes unchecked for lack of DNA. This CDR3 has 17 residues. The germline CDR1 and CDR2 sequences are LGHDT and YNNKEL (reference sequence). The CDR3 sequence: CASSPNAGGRYYNEQFF.